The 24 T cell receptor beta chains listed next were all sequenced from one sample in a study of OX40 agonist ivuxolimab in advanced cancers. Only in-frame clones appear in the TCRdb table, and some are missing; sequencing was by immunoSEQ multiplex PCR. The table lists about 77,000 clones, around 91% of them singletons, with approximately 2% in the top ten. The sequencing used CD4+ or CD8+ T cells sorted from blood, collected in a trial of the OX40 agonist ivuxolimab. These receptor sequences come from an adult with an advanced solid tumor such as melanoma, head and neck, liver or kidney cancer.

CDR3 amino acids: CASSPRTGNTGELFF. The CDR3 DNA is TGTGCCAGCAGCCCAAGGACAGGGAACACCGGGGAGCTGTTTTTT. The genes are TRBV5-4 and TRBJ2-2; TRBD1 aligns across 7 bases. Germline lookup yields CDR1 SGHNT and CDR2 YYREEE (reference sequence). V dropped 4 bases and J dropped 1; count of bases not matched to a gene: 4. This CDR3 region has 15 residues.

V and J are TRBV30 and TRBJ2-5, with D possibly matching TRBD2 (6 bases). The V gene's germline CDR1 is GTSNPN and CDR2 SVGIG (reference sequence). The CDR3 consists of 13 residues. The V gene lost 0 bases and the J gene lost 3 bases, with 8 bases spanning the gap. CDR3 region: CAWSVGGEETQYF. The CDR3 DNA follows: TGTGCCTGGAGTGTAGGAGGGGAAGAGACCCAGTACTTC.

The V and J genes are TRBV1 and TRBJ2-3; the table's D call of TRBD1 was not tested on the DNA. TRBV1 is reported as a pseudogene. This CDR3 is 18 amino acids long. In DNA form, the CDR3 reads TGCACCAGCAGCCAAGAGCCCTCTGGCCGTCCCAGCACAGATACGCAGTATTTT. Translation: CTSSQEPSGRPSTDTQYF.

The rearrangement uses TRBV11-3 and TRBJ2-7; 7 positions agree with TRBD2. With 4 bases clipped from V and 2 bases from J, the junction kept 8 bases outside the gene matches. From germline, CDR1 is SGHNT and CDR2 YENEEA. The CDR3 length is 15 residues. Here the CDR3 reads CASSYTAGTTYEQYF. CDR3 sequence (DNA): TGTGCCAGCAGCTACACTGCCGGGACTACCTACGAGCAGTACTTC.

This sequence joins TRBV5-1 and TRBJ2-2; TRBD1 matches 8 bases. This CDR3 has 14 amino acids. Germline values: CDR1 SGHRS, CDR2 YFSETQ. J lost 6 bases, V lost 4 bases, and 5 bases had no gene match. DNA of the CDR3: TGCGCCAGCAGCCGGGGACAGGTGGCCGGGGAGCTGTTTTTT. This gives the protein CASSRGQVAGELFF.

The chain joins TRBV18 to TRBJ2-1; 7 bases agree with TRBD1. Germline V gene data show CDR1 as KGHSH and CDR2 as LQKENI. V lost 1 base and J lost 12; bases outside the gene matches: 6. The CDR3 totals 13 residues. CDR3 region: CASSPRRDSGQFF. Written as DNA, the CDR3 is TGTGCCAGCTCACCACGCAGGGACAGCGGGCAGTTCTTC. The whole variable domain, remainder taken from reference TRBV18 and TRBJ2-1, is NAGVMQNPRHLVRRRGQEARLRCSPMKGHSHVYWYRQLPEEGLKFMVYLQKENIIDESGMPKERFSAEFPKEGPSILRIQQVVRGDSAAYFCASSPRRDSGQFFGPGTRLTVL.

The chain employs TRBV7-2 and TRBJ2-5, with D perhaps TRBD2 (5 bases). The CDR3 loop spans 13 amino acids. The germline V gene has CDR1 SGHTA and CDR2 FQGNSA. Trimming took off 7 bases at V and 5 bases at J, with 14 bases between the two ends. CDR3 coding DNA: TGTGCCAGCACTCTACCACGGAGGGAGACCCAGTACTTC. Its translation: CASTLPRRETQYF.

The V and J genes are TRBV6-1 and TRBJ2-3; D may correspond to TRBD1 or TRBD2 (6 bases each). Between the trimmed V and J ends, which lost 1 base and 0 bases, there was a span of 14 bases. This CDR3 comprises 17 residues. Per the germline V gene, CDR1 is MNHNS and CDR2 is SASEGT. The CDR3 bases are TGTGCCAGCAGTGAAGGTATACGGGGGCCTAGCACAGATACGCAGTATTTT. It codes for CASSEGIRGPSTDTQYF.

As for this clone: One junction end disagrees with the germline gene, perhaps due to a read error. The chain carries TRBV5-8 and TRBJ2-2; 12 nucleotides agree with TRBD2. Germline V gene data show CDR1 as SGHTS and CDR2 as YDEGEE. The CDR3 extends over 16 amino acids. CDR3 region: CASSYRTSGNPGELFF. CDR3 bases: TGTGCCAGCAGCTACAGGACTAGCGGGAACCCCGGGGAGCTGTTTTTT.

CDR3 DNA: TGTGCCAGCAGTGAGATGGGACAGGGTACTTATGGCTACACCTTC. It is translated as CASSEMGQGTYGYTF. The genes are TRBV6-1 and TRBJ1-2, with 9 bases lining up with TRBD1. Germline V CDR1 and CDR2: MNHNS, SASEGT. This CDR3 region has 15 residues. V lost 3 bases to trimming and J lost 5 bases; unmatched junction nucleotides: 7.

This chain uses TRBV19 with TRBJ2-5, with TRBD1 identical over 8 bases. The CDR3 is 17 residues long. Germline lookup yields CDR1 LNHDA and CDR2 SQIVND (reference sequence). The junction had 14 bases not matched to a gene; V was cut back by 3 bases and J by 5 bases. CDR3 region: CASSMRFWTGRSETQYF. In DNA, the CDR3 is TGTGCCAGTAGTATGAGATTCTGGACAGGGCGTTCGGAGACCCAGTACTTC.

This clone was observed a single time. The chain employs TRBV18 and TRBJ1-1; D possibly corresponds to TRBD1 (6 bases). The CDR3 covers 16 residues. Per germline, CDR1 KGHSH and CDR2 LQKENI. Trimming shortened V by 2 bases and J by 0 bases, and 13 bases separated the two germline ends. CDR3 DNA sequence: TGTGCCAGCTCACCATATGTTACAGGGATGAACACTGAAGCTTTCTTT. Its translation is CASSPYVTGMNTEAFF.

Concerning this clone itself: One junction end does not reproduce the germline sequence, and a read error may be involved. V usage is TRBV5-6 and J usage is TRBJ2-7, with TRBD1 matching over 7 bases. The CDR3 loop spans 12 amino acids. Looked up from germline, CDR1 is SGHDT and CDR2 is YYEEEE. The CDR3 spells CASHVRGRQGRF. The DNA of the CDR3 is TGTGCCAGCCACGTAAGGGGCAGACAGGGCCGGTTC.

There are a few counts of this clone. For the CDR3, the DNA is TGTGCCTGGAGAAATCAAGGACATGGCTACGAGCAGTACTTC. Residues: CAWRNQGHGYEQYF. The chain links TRBV30 to TRBJ2-7, with D perhaps TRBD1 (5 bases). CDR1 is GTSNPN and CDR2 is SVGIG in the germline V gene (reference sequence). Between the trimmed V and J ends, which lost 3 bases and 3 bases, there was a span of 15 bases. This CDR3 has 14 residues.

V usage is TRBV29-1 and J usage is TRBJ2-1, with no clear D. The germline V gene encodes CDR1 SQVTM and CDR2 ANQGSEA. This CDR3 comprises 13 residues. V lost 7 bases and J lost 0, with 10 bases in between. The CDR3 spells CSATVSSYNEQFF. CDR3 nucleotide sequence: TGCAGCGCCACGGTAAGCTCCTACAATGAGCAGTTCTTC.

The CDR3 sequence is CASSNVGSGGTDTQYF. The CDR3 nucleotides are TGTGCCAGCAGCAACGTGGGTAGCGGGGGTACAGATACGCAGTATTTT. The V and J genes are TRBV5-5 and TRBJ2-3; 9 positions agree with TRBD2. CDR1 and CDR2 from the germline V gene are SGHKS and YYEKEE (reference sequence). The CDR3 consists of 16 residues. The J segment lost 3 bases and the V segment lost 4 bases, leaving 9 bases of the junction unmatched. Full variable domain (rest looked up from reference TRBV5-5 and TRBJ2-3): DAGVTQSPTHLIKTRGQQVTLRCSPISGHKSVSWYQQVLGQGPQFIFQYYEKEERGRGNFPDRFSARQFPNYSSELNVNALLLGDSALYLCASSNVGSGGTDTQYFGPGTRLTVL.

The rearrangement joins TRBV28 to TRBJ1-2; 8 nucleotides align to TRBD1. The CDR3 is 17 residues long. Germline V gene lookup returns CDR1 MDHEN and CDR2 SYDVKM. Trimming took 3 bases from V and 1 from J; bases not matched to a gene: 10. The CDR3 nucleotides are TGTGCCAGCAGTTTTCGAGGCAGGGGGCGCGTTAACTATGGCTACACCTTC. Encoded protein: CASSFRGRGRVNYGYTF.

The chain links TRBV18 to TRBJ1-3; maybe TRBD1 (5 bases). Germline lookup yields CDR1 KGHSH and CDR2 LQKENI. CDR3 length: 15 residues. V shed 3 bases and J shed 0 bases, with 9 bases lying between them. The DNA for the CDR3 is TGTGCCAGCTCACCCGCGACAGACTCTGGAAACACCATATATTTT. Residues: CASSPATDSGNTIYF.

CDR3 residues: CATSRDRPGLAGELFF. The CDR3 DNA sequence: TGTGCCACCAGCAGAGATCGTCCAGGGTTGGCCGGGGAGCTGTTTTTT. This sequence joins TRBV15 and TRBJ2-2; D possibly corresponds to TRBD1 (5 bases). Trimming left V 0 bases short and J 6 bases short, with 14 bases between. Germline lookup yields CDR1 LNHNV and CDR2 YYDKDF (reference sequence). This CDR3 is 16 amino acids long.

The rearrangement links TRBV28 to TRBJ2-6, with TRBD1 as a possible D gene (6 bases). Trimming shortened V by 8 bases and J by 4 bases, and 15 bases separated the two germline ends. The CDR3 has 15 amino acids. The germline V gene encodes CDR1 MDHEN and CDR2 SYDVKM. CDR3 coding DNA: TGTGCCAGCGATGGGGGCCCGTGGGGGGCCAACGTCCTGACTTTC. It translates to CASDGGPWGANVLTF.

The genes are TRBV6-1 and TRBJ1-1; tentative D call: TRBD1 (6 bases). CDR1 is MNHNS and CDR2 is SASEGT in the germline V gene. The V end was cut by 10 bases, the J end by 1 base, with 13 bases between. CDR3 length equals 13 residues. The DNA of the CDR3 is TGTGCCACCAGCGGACAGTCGAACACTGAAGCTTTCTTT. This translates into CATSGQSNTEAFF.

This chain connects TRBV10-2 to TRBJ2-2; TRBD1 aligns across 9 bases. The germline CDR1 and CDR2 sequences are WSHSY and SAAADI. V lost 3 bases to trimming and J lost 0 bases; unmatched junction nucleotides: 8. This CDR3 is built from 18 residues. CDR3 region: CASSDRYGTGPNTGELFF. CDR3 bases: TGCGCCAGCAGTGACCGATATGGGACAGGGCCGAACACCGGGGAGCTGTTTTTT.

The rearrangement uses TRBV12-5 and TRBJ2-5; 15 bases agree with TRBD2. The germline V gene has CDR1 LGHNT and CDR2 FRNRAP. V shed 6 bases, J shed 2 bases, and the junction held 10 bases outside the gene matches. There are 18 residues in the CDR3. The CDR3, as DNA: TGTGCTAGTGGCAACGGACTAGCGGGAGGGCCGCGTCAAGAGACCCAGTACTTC. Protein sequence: CASGNGLAGGPRQETQYF.

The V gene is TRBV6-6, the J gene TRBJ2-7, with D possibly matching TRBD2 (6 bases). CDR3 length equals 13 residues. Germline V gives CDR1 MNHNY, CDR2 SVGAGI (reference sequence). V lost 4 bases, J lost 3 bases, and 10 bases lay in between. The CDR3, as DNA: TGTGCCAGCAGTTTGGGACTGAACTACGAGCAGTACTTC. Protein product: CASSLGLNYEQYF.